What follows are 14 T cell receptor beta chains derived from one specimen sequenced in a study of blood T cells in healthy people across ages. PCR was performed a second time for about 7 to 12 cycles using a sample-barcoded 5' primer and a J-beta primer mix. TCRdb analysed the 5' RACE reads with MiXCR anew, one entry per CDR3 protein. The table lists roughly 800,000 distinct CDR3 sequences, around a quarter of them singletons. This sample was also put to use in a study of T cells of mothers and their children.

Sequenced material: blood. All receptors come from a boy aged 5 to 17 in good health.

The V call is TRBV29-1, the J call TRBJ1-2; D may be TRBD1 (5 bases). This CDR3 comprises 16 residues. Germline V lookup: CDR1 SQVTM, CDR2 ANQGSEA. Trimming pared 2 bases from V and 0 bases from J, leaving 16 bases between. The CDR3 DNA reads TGCAGCGTTGAACCCGAAGTGGGCAGGGCTAACTATGGCTACACCTTC. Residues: CSVEPEVGRANYGYTF.

The CDR3 bases are TGCGCCAGCAGCTTGGTACAGGGAACCGAGCAGTACTTC. Translating it yields CASSLVQGTEQYF. This rearrangement joins TRBV5-1 to TRBJ2-7; weak D call: TRBD1 (6 bases). V lost 0 bases, J lost 6 bases, and 10 bases lay in between. Germline lookup yields CDR1 SGHRS and CDR2 YFSETQ. CDR3 length: 13 residues.

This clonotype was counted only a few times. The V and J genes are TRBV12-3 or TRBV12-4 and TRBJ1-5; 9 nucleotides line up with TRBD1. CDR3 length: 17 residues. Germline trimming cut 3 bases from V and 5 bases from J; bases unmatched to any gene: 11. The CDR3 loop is CASSLRPGTGQDQPQHF. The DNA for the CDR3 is TGTGCCAGCAGTTTGAGACCCGGGACAGGGCAGGATCAGCCCCAGCATTTT.

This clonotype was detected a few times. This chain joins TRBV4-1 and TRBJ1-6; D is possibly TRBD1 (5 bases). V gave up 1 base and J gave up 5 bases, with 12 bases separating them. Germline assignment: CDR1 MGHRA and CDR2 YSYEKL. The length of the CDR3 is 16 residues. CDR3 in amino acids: CASSQVRRGNNSPLHF. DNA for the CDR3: TGCGCCAGCAGCCAAGTCCGGAGGGGAAATAATTCACCCCTCCACTTT.

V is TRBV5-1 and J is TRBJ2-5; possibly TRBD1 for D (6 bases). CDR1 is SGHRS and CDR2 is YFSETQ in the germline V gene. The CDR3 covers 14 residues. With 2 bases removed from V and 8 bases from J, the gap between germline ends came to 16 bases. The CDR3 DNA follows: TGCGCCAGCAGCTTAGGCAGGGGTTCTGGAACCCAGTACTTC. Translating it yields CASSLGRGSGTQYF. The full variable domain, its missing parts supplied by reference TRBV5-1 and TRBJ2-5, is KAGVTQTPRYLIKTRGQQVTLSCSPISGHRSVSWYQQTPGQGLQFLFEYFSETQRNKGNFPGRFSGRQFSNSRSEMNVSTLELGDSALYLCASSLGRGSGTQYFGPGTRLLVL.

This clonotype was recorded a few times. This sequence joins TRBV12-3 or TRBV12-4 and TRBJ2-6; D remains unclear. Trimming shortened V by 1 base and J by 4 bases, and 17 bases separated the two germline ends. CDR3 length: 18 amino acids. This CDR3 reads CASSLGAVRPYGANVLTF. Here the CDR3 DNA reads TGTGCCAGCAGTTTAGGGGCCGTAAGGCCTTACGGGGCCAACGTCCTGACTTTC.

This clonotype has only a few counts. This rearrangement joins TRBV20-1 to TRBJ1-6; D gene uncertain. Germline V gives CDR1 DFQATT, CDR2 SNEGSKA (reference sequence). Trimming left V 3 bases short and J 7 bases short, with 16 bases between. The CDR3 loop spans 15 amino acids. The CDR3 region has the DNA TGCAGTGCTAGGGATGACACTATGGGGAATTCACCCCTCCACTTT. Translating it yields CSARDDTMGNSPLHF.

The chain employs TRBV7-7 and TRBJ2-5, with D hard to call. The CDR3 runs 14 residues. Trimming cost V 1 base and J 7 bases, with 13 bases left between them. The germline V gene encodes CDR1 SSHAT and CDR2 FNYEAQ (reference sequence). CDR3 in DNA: TGTGCCAGCAGCTTAGGTTCCCCCATGGGGACCCAGTACTTC. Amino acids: CASSLGSPMGTQYF.

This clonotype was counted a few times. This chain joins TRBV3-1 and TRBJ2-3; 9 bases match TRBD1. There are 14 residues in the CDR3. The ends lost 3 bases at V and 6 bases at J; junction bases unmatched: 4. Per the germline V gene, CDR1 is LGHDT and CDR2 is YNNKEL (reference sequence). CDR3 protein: CASSHGTGRDTQYF. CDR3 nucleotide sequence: TGTGCCAGCAGCCATGGGACAGGGCGGGATACGCAGTATTTT.

The DNA for the CDR3 is TGTGCCAGCAGTTATCAGGGGCAGGACATTGTCGATACGCAGTATTTT. Encoded protein: CASSYQGQDIVDTQYF. V gene TRBV6-5 combines with J gene TRBJ2-3; a possible D gene is TRBD1 (6 bases). The CDR3 runs 16 residues. V was trimmed by 3 bases and J by 6 bases, leaving 19 bases between them. CDR1 MNHEY and CDR2 SVGAGI come from the germline V gene.

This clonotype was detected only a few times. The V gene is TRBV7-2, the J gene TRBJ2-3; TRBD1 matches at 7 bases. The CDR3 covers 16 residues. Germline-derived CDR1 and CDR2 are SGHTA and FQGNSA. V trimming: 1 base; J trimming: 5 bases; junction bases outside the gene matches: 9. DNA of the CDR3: TGTGCCAGCAGCTTAGGGGGCAGGGGGTGGCGAGATACGCAGTATTTT. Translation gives CASSLGGRGWRDTQYF.

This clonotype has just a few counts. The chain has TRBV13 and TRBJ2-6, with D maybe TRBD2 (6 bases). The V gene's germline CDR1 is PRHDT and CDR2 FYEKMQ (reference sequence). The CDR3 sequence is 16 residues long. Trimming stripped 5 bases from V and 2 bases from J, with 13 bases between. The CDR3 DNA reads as TGTGCCAGCAGCCTTCGGAGGGGCCCTGGGGCCAACGTCCTGACTTTC. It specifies CASSLRRGPGANVLTF. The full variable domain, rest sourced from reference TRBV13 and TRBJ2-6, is AAGVIQSPRHLIKEKRETATLKCYPIPRHDTVYWYQQGPGQDPQFLISFYEKMQSDKGSIPDRFSAQQFSDYHSELNMSSLELGDSALYFCASSLRRGPGANVLTFGAGSRLTVL.

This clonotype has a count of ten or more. The CDR3 DNA reads as TGCAGCGTTGTTGGGGCACAGGGGGGAGAGGAGCAGTACTTC. Residues: CSVVGAQGGEEQYF. The chain links TRBV29-1 to TRBJ2-7, with TRBD1 matching over 8 bases. CDR1 and CDR2 (germline): SQVTM, ANQGSEA. V was pared by 4 bases and J by 7 bases, with 12 bases of the junction left unmatched. The CDR3 contains 14 residues.

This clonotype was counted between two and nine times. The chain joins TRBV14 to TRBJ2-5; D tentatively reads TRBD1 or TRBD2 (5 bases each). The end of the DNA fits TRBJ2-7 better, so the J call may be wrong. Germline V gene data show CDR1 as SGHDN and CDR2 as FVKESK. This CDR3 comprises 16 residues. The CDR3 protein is CASSQELGGSGNEQYF. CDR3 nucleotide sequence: TGTGCCAGCAGCCAAGAACTAGGAGGTTCAGGGAACGAGCAGTACTTC.